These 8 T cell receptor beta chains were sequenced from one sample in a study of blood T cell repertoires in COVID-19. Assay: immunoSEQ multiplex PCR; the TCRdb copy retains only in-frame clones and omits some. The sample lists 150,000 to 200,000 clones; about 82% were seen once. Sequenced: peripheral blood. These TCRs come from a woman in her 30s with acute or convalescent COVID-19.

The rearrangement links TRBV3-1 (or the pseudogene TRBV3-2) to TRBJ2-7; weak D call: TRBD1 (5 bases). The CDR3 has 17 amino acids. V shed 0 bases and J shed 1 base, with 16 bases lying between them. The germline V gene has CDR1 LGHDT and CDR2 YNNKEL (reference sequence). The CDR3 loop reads CASSQDRAGRRSYEQYF. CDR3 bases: TGTGCCAGCAGCCAAGATCGGGCAGGGCGAAGGTCCTACGAGCAGTACTTC.

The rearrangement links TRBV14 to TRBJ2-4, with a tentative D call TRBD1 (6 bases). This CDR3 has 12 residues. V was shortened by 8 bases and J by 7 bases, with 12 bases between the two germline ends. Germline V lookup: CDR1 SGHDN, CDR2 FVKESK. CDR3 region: CASGSQGNIQYF. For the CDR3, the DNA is TGTGCCAGCGGCTCACAGGGTAACATTCAGTACTTC.

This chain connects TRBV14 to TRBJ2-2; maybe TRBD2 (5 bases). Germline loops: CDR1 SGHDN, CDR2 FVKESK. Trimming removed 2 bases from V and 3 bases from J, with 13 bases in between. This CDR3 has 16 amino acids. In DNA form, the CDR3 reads TGTGCCAGCAGCCAAACGTTCGGAGGTCACACCGGGGAGCTGTTTTTT. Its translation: CASSQTFGGHTGELFF.

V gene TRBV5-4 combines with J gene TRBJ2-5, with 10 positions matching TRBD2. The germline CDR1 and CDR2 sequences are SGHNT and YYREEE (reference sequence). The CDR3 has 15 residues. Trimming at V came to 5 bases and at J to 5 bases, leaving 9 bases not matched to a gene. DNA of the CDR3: TGTGCCAGCAGACGGAGCGGGGGGGCCGTGGAGACCCAGTACTTC. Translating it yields CASRRSGGAVETQYF.

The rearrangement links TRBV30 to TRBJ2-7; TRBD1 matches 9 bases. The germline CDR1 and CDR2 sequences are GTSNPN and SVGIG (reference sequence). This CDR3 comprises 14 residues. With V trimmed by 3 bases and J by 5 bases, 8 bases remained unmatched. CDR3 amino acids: CAWSPGQGVHEQYF. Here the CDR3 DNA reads TGTGCCTGGAGCCCGGGACAGGGCGTCCACGAGCAGTACTTC.

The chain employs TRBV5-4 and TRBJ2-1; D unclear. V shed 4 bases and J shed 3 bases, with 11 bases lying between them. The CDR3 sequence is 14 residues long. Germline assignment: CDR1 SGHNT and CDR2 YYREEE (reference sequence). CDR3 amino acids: CASSHVHNYNEQFF. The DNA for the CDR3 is TGTGCCAGCAGCCACGTACACAACTACAATGAGCAGTTCTTC. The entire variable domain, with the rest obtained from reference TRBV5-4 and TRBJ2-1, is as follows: ETGVTQSPTHLIKTRGQQVTLRCSSQSGHNTVSWYQQALGQGPQFIFQYYREEENGRGNFPPRFSGLQFPNYSSELNVNALELDDSALYLCASSHVHNYNEQFFGPGTRLTVL.

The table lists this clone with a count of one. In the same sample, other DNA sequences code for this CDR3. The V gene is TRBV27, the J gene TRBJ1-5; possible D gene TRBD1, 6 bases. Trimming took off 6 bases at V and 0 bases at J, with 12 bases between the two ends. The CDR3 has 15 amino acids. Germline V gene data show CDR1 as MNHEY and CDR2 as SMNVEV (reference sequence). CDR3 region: CASRRTEYSNQPQHF. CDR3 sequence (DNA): TGTGCCAGCAGGCGGACAGAATATAGCAATCAGCCCCAGCATTTT.

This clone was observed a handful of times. The CDR3 DNA reads TGCGCCAGCAGCCAGAATGAGGCGGGGGCCCACTACGAGCAGTACTTC. This sequence encodes CASSQNEAGAHYEQYF. The chain uses TRBV4-1 and TRBJ2-7, with D possibly being TRBD2 (7 bases). The CDR3 spans 16 residues. Trimming cost V 3 bases and J 3 bases, with 18 bases left between them. Germline assignment: CDR1 MGHRA and CDR2 YSYEKL.